This is a list of T cell receptor beta chains from one sample in a study of shared clonotypes between healthy human individuals. The protocol was immunoSEQ multiplex PCR, while the TCRdb copy is restricted to in-frame clones and leaves out a portion. The table lists about 1,800,000 clones, roughly 95% of them singletons. Sequenced: naive CD8+ T cells sorted from blood. These receptors originate from a man between 18 and 29 years old in good health. The conserved cysteine and the conserved F or W are not part of the CDR3 here.

TRBJ2-7,TRBV7-9,ASSPDRQTLLYEQY
TRBJ2-7,TRBV27,ASSGTSDLGGSYEQY
TRBJ2-1,TRBV19,ASSIARSSYNEQF
TRBJ2-5,TRBV4-1,ASSQNVQLQETQY
TRBJ2-7,TRBV27,ASRATGGGSYEQY
TRBJ2-1,TRBV7-8,ASSLALLAGDHEQF
TRBJ2-3,TRBV9,ASSAASDQDTQY
TRBJ2-7,TRBV2,ATSLGTGAGEQY
TRBJ2-7,TRBV9,ASSPRTGSSYEQY
TRBJ1-6,TRBV6-1,ASSDGTASYNSPLH
TRBJ1-2,TRBV9,ASSVNKQGSYGYT
TRBJ1-4,TRBV7-9,ASSLEVEKLF
TRBJ1-1,TRBV5-4,ASSLADPRTEAF
TRBJ1-4,TRBV27,ASGKTGGTEKLF
TRBJ2-7,TRBV9,ASSPGSSYEQY